The 17 T cell receptor beta chains in this list originate from one sample, sequenced in a study of blood T cell repertoires in COVID-19. Clones were read by immunoSEQ multiplex PCR, and TCRdb kept only the in-frame ones, dropping some. The profile shows 200,000 to 250,000 clones, roughly 89% of them singletons. The sequenced sample consisted of PBMCs or T cells enriched from blood (not recorded which). The receptors shown here come from a woman aged 40 to 50 who had recovered from COVID-19.

This chain links TRBV19 with TRBJ2-4, with D possibly TRBD2 on 6 matching bases. The CDR3 is 14 amino acids. Trimming shortened V by 1 base and J by 7 bases, and 11 bases separated the two germline ends. CDR1 is LNHDA and CDR2 is SQIVND in the germline V gene (reference sequence). The CDR3 nucleotides read TGTGCCAGTAGTATAGGGAGGGGTGGGAACATTCAGTACTTC. As protein: CASSIGRGGNIQYF.

This clone rates as large. J is TRBJ1-2 and V is TRBV13; weak D call: TRBD1 (6 bases). This CDR3 is built from 11 residues. From germline, CDR1 is PRHDT and CDR2 FYEKMQ (reference sequence). Trimming left V 4 bases short and J 12 bases short, with 12 bases between. This CDR3 reads CASSSGVSDTF. The CDR3, as DNA: TGTGCCAGCAGCTCAGGGGTATCGGACACCTTC.

This rearrangement joins TRBV3-1 (or the pseudogene TRBV3-2) to TRBJ2-7, with D perhaps matching TRBD2 (6 bases). The CDR3 has 13 amino acids. Trimming cost V 4 bases and J 10 bases, with 17 bases left between them. Germline-derived CDR1 and CDR2 are LGHDT and YNNKEL (reference sequence). CDR3 sequence (DNA): TGTGCCAGCAGCCTCCTGGAGGGGCCGATCCAGTACTTC. Translated: CASSLLEGPIQYF.

The rearrangement links TRBV5-1 to TRBJ2-2, with D possibly being TRBD1 (6 bases). V was trimmed by 6 bases and J by 7 bases, leaving 10 bases between them. This CDR3 has 12 residues. CDR1 SGHRS and CDR2 YFSETQ come from the germline V gene. As DNA, the CDR3 is TGCGCCAGCACCAGGGGTATCGGGGAGCTGTTTTTT. Amino acid sequence: CASTRGIGELFF.

The V gene is TRBV19, the J gene TRBJ2-1; 9 nucleotides line up with TRBD2. Germline V lookup: CDR1 LNHDA, CDR2 SQIVND (reference sequence). This CDR3 is built from 14 residues. V dropped 10 bases and J dropped 10; count of bases not matched to a gene: 14. The CDR3 bases are TGTGCCACCCAAGTGGTAGCGGGAGCAACCGAGCAGTTCTTC. Its protein is CATQVVAGATEQFF.

The J gene is TRBJ1-5, the V gene TRBV12-3 or TRBV12-4; D remains ambiguous. Trimming took 7 bases from V and 4 from J, leaving 8 bases between them. CDR3 size: 12 residues. In DNA, the CDR3 is TGTGCCAGCAAATCCGGTAATCAGCCCCAGCATTTT. Its translation: CASKSGNQPQHF.

This clone was observed a handful of times. This chain connects TRBV28 to TRBJ2-4; TRBD1 aligns across 9 bases. Trimming cost V 5 bases and J 5 bases; bases outside gene matches: 10. Germline V lookup: CDR1 MDHEN, CDR2 SYDVKM. The CDR3 is 16 residues long. The CDR3 nucleotides are TGTGCCAGCAGTCCTCCCCGGGGACAGGGACAAAACATTCAGTACTTC. This gives the protein CASSPPRGQGQNIQYF.

This chain joins TRBV11-3 and TRBJ2-3; D unresolved. The V end was cut by 4 bases, the J end by 0 bases, with 14 bases between. The CDR3 loop spans 16 amino acids. Looked up from germline, CDR1 is SGHNT and CDR2 is YENEEA. The CDR3: CASSSRATLSTDTQYF. The CDR3 nucleotides are TGTGCCAGCAGCTCCCGAGCCACCCTAAGCACAGATACGCAGTATTTT.

This clone came up a few times. The chain employs TRBV3-1 (or the pseudogene TRBV3-2) and TRBJ1-2, with TRBD1 identical over 7 bases. J lost 7 bases, V lost 1 base, and 6 bases had no gene match. This CDR3 has 14 amino acids. Germline V gives CDR1 LGHDT, CDR2 YNNKEL (reference sequence). Written as DNA, the CDR3 is TGTGCCAGCAGCCAAGGACAGGGAGTAATTGGCTACACCTTC. Protein: CASSQGQGVIGYTF.

V usage is TRBV6-1 and J usage is TRBJ2-1; TRBD2 might be the D (6 bases). Germline CDR1 and CDR2: MNHNS and SASEGT. Trimming took off 2 bases at V and 1 base at J, with 12 bases between the two ends. This CDR3 is built from 16 residues. The CDR3 here is CASSELGTFSYNEQFF. The CDR3 coding sequence is TGTGCCAGCAGTGAATTAGGGACTTTTTCCTACAATGAGCAGTTCTTC.

This clone was observed a single time. The J gene is TRBJ2-5, the V gene TRBV28, with a possible D match to TRBD1 (6 bases). The V end was cut by 6 bases, the J end by 5 bases, with 19 bases between. This CDR3 comprises 15 residues. Germline CDR1 and CDR2: MDHEN and SYDVKM. CDR3 loop: CASSPNRAGSETQYF. CDR3 bases: TGTGCCAGCAGCCCCAACAGGGCAGGGTCGGAGACCCAGTACTTC. Filled out from reference TRBV28 and TRBJ2-5, the complete variable domain reads DVKVTQSSRYLVKRTGEKVFLECVQDMDHENMFWYRQDPGLGLRLIYFSYDVKMKEKGDIPEGYSVSREKKERFSLILESASTNQTSMYLCASSPNRAGSETQYFGPGTRLLVL.

This clone appeared a single time. The same CDR3 is also encoded by other DNA sequences in this sample. This chain links TRBV5-1 with TRBJ1-5, with 7 bases aligning to TRBD1. Germline V gives CDR1 SGHRS, CDR2 YFSETQ. V lost 0 bases to trimming and J lost 5 bases; unmatched junction nucleotides: 2. This CDR3 is 14 amino acids long. The CDR3 DNA is TGCGCCAGCAGCTTGGGACAGGGAGATCAGCCCCAGCATTTT. Amino acid sequence: CASSLGQGDQPQHF. The full variable domain, rest sourced from reference TRBV5-1 and TRBJ1-5, is KAGVTQTPRYLIKTRGQQVTLSCSPISGHRSVSWYQQTPGQGLQFLFEYFSETQRNKGNFPGRFSGRQFSNSRSEMNVSTLELGDSALYLCASSLGQGDQPQHFGDGTRLSIL.

The chain joins TRBV10-1 to TRBJ1-3, with D perhaps matching TRBD1 (5 bases). The ends were cut back, 5 bases at V and 0 bases at J, with 14 bases in the middle. This CDR3 has 16 amino acids. Germline values: CDR1 WNHNN, CDR2 SYGVQD (reference sequence). The CDR3 here is CASSTRDSYSGNTIYF. The CDR3 DNA follows: TGCGCCAGCAGTACCCGGGACTCTTACTCTGGAAACACCATATATTTT.

The V and J genes are TRBV7-7 and TRBJ2-2; 8 bases are shared with TRBD2. From germline, CDR1 is SSHAT and CDR2 FNYEAQ (reference sequence). The CDR3 spans 16 residues. V lost 4 bases to trimming and J lost 0 bases; unmatched junction nucleotides: 4. The CDR3 here is CASSSTSGSNTGELFF. CDR3 sequence (DNA): TGTGCCAGCAGCTCTACTAGCGGTTCGAACACCGGGGAGCTGTTTTTT.

J is TRBJ1-2 and V is TRBV18, with TRBD1 identical over 11 bases. The CDR3 totals 17 residues. Germline CDR1 KGHSH, CDR2 LQKENI. V lost 1 base and J lost 4; bases outside the gene matches: 8. The chain's CDR3 is CASSPRGTGGDSYGYTF. CDR3 nucleotide sequence: TGTGCCAGCTCACCACGAGGGACAGGGGGTGACAGCTATGGCTACACCTTC.

V usage is TRBV28 and J usage is TRBJ2-1, with a tentative D call TRBD1 (6 bases). V was trimmed by 6 bases and J by 0 bases, leaving 12 bases between them. This CDR3 region has 15 residues. The germline CDR1 and CDR2 sequences are MDHEN and SYDVKM. DNA for the CDR3: TGTGCCAGCAGACCGGACAGAAGCTCCTACAATGAGCAGTTCTTC. Protein product: CASRPDRSSYNEQFF.

V gene TRBV28 combines with J gene TRBJ2-3, with D uncertain. V was clipped by 7 bases and J by 2 bases, with 10 bases between them. Germline assignment: CDR1 MDHEN and CDR2 SYDVKM. There are 13 residues in the CDR3. The DNA of the CDR3 is TGTGCCAGCAATCGACACCTCACAGATACGCAGTATTTT. Its protein product is CASNRHLTDTQYF.